This T cell receptor beta chain stems from a study of cytomegalovirus exposure and HLA in healthy donors. Study results and caveats: It was confirmed in vitro that a few of the CMV-associated chains were specific for CMV antigens. A later analysis found common viral pathogens apparently linked to several of the most significant clusters.

This clone occurred a few times. Its antigen is unknown. The PCR had 60 Vbeta and 13 Jbeta primers. TCRdb keeps only in-frame clones here, not all; method: immunoSEQ multiplex PCR. The table lists about 150,000 clones, roughly 70% of them singletons. V lost 3 bases, J lost 4 bases, and 9 bases stayed unmatched. The germline V gene has CDR1 GTSNPN and CDR2 SVGIG (reference sequence). The CDR3 covers 14 residues. Healthy bone marrow donors supplied every sample. The clonotype comes from a man aged 25-45 years in good health and CMV-seronegative. The gene calls are TRBV30 and TRBJ2-7; 7 positions agree with TRBD1. The sample consisted of PBMCs. The CDR3 is CAWSGWTGRYEQYF. The DNA for the CDR3 is TGTGCCTGGAGCGGATGGACAGGAAGGTACGAGCAGTACTTC.